This TCR beta chain derives from a study of cytomegalovirus exposure and HLA in healthy donors. Germline loops: CDR1 MNHNS, CDR2 SASEGT. This CDR3 has 15 residues. With 1 base removed from V and 2 bases from J, the gap between germline ends came to 11 bases. PCR used 60 Vbeta primers and 13 Jbeta primers. Sequenced by immunoSEQ multiplex PCR; TCRdb stores in-frame clones only, minus some. The data contain 150,000 to 200,000 clones, about 85% of them singletons. In regard to this clone: Antigen: not known.

Whole-study results and caveats: Analyses of presence and absence presupposed an approximately uniform sequencing depth across donors. CMV serostatus stood as the only immune exposure information on hand. Most TCR sequences were rare, but some public TCRs occurred in many donors. An analysis that came later showed most CMV-associated TCR beta chains appearing HLA-restricted.

The receptor was derived from a boy under 10 years old in good health and CMV-seronegative. This rearrangement joins TRBV6-1 to TRBJ2-5, with D possibly being TRBD1 (5 bases). The specimen sequenced was PBMCs. This CDR3 is CASSEDKGRQETQYF. CDR3 in DNA: TGTGCCAGCAGTGAAGATAAGGGGCGGCAAGAGACCCAGTACTTC.